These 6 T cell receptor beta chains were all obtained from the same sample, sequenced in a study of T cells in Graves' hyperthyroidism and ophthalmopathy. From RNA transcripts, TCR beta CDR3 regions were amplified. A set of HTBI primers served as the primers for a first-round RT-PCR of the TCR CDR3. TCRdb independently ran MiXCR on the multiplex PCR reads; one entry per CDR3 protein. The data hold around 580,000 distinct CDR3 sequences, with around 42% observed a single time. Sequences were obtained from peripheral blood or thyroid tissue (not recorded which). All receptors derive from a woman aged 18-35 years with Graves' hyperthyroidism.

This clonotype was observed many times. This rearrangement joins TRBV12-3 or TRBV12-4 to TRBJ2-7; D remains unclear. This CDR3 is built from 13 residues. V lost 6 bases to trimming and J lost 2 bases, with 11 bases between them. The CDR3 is CASSPQWAYEQYF. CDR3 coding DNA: TGTGCCAGCAGCCCCCAGTGGGCCTACGAGCAGTACTTC.

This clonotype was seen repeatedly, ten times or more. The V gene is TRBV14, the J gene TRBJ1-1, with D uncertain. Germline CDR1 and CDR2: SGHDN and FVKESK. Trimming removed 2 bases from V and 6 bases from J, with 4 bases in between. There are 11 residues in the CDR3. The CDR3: CASSQISEAFF. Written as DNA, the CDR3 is TGTGCCAGCAGCCAAATCTCTGAAGCTTTCTTT.

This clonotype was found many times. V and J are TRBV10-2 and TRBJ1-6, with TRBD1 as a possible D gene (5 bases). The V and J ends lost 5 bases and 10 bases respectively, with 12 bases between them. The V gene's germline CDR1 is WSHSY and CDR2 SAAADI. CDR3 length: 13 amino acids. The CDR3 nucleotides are TGCGCCAGCAGTCAGGGTCCGGGCTCACCCCTCCACTTT. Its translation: CASSQGPGSPLHF.

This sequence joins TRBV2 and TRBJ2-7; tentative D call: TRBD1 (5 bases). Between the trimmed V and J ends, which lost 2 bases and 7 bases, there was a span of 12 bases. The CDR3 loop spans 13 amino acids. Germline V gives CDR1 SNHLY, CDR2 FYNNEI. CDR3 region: CASSESRGNEQYF. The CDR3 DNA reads TGTGCCAGCAGTGAATCAAGGGGAAATGAGCAGTACTTC.

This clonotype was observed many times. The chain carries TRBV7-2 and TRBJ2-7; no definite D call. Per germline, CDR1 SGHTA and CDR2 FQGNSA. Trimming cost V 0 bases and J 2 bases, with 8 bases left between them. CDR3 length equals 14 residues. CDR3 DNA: TGTGCCAGCAGCTTAGCCCTAGTTACCTACGAGCAGTACTTC. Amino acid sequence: CASSLALVTYEQYF.

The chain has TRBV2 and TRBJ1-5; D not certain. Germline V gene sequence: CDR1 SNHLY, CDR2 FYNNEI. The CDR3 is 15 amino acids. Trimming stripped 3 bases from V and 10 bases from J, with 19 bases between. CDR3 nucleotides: TGTGCCAGCAGTGATGGCAGCACTCACACCCTACCCCAGCATTTT. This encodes CASSDGSTHTLPQHF.